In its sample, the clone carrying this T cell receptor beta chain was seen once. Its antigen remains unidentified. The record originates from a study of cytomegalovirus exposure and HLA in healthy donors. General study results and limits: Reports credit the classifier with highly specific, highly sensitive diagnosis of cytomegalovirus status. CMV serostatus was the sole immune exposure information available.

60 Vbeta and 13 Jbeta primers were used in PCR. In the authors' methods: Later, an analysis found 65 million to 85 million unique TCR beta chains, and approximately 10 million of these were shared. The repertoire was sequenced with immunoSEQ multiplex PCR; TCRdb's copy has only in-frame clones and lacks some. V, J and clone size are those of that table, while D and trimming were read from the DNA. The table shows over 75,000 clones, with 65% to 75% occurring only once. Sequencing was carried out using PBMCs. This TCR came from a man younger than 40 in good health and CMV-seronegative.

This chain's CDR3 is CASSRTGGDPSQETQYF. Written as DNA, the CDR3 is TGCGCCAGCAGCCGAACTGGAGGGGACCCCTCCCAAGAGACCCAGTACTTC. This chain connects TRBV4-3 to TRBJ2-5, with a weak D call TRBD2 (6 bases). Germline CDR1 is LGHNA and CDR2 is YSLEER. V gave up 4 bases and J gave up 1 base, with 19 bases separating them. There are 17 residues in the CDR3.